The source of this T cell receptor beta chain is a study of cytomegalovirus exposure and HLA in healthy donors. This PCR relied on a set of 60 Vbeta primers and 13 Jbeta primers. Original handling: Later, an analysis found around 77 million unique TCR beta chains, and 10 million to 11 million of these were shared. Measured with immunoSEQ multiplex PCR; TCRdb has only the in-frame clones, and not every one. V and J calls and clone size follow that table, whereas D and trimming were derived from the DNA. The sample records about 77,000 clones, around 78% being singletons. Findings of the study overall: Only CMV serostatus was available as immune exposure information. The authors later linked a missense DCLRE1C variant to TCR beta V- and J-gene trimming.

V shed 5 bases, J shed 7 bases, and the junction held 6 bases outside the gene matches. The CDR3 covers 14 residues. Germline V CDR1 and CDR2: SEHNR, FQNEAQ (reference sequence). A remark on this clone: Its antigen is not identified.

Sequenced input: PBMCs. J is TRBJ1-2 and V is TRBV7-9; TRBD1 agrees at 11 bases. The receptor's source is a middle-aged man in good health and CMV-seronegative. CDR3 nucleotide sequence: TGTGCCAGCAGCAATGGACAGGGGGCTAGTGGCTACACCTTC. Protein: CASSNGQGASGYTF.